The rows below give T cell receptor beta chains drawn from one sample of a study of T-cell memory formation after mild COVID-19. Using its own MiXCR run on the 5' RACE reads, TCRdb lists one record per CDR3 protein. The table has about half a million distinct CDR3 sequences, 15% to 20% seen once; the top ten hold about 12%. The sequenced material came from PBMCs or a T cell subset sorted from them (not recorded which). The receptors originated from an adult woman who had mild COVID-19 (a few samples of this study predate the infection). Cell type and time point are not known. Each CDR3 is given with its conserved first and last residue. D genes are given only for firm matches. Part of the rows lack a size; the others show once, few, many or a class for expanded clones.

J: TRBJ2-1
V: TRBV20-1
size: -
D: -
DNA: TGCAGTGCTAGAGGTCGGGAGTCCTATGAGCAGTTCTTC
CDR3: CSARGRESYEQFF

J: TRBJ2-3
V: TRBV23-1
size: few
D: TRBD2
DNA: TGCGCCAGCAGTCAATCTGGGGGAGATCAAGGGCGCGGGAGACCCACAGATACGCAGTATTTT
CDR3: CASSQSGGDQGRGRPTDTQYF

J: TRBJ2-5
V: TRBV7-9
size: -
D: TRBD2
DNA: TGTGCCAGCAGCTTAAGGGGACTAGCGGGGCAAGAGACCCAGTACTTC
CDR3: CASSLRGLAGQETQYF

J: TRBJ2-2
V: TRBV7-6
size: -
D: TRBD2
DNA: TGTGCCAGCAGCCCCCAGCCACGCAGGACTAGCGGGGGGCCGTCGCTCACCGGGGAGCTGTTTTTT
CDR3: CASSPQPRRTSGGPSLTGELFF

J: TRBJ2-3
V: TRBV5-1
size: -
D: TRBD2
DNA: TGCGCCAGCAGCCCCCGACTAGCGGGAGATATAGATACGCAGTATTTT
CDR3: CASSPRLAGDIDTQYF

J: TRBJ2-7
V: TRBV12-3/TRBV12-4
size: -
D: -
DNA: TGTGCCAGCAGCAGTACATTGGACTGGCCCTACGAGCAGTACTTC
CDR3: CASSSTLDWPYEQYF

J: TRBJ1-2
V: TRBV12-3/TRBV12-4
size: -
D: TRBD1
DNA: TGTGCCAGCAGTTTTCCCTCCGTAGGACAGGGGGCGGATGGCTACACCTTC
CDR3: CASSFPSVGQGADGYTF

J: TRBJ1-2
V: TRBV5-1
size: -
D: TRBD1
DNA: TGCGCCAGCAGCTTGATTGGACAGGGGGCGGATGGCTACACCTTC
CDR3: CASSLIGQGADGYTF

J: TRBJ2-7
V: TRBV19
size: few
D: TRBD1
DNA: TGTGCCAGTAGTATCGGACAGGGTTTCGGCTACGAGCAGTACTTC
CDR3: CASSIGQGFGYEQYF

J: TRBJ2-5
V: TRBV7-2
size: -
D: TRBD2
DNA: TGTGCCAGCAGCTTAGGGGTAGCGGGGGGGCCCCAAGAGACCCAGTACTTC
CDR3: CASSLGVAGGPQETQYF

J: TRBJ2-5
V: TRBV5-4
size: -
D: TRBD2
DNA: TGTGCCAGCAGCTTTAGCGGGGGGGCCCAAGAGACCCAGTACTTC
CDR3: CASSFSGGAQETQYF

J: TRBJ2-2
V: TRBV30
size: many
D: -
DNA: TGTGCCTCGGGACTGCCGAACACCGGGGAGCTGTTTTTT
CDR3: CASGLPNTGELFF

J: TRBJ1-1
V: TRBV7-9
size: -
D: -
DNA: TGTGCCAGCAGCTTAGTACCTAACTGGGCTTTCTTT
CDR3: CASSLVPNWAFF

J: TRBJ2-3
V: TRBV9
size: -
D: TRBD2
DNA: TGTGCCAGCAGCGCCAGCGGGAGTGGGACAGATACGCAGTATTTT
CDR3: CASSASGSGTDTQYF

J: TRBJ2-1
V: TRBV3-1
size: -
D: TRBD1
DNA: TGTGCCAGCAGCCAAGATTGGGGACAGGGTGAGCAGTTCTTC
CDR3: CASSQDWGQGEQFF

J: TRBJ2-1
V: TRBV9
size: few
D: -
DNA: TGTGCCAGCAGCGGCCTTAGGGGGGCGGGAGTAGGGAATGAGCAGTTCTTC
CDR3: CASSGLRGAGVGNEQFF

J: TRBJ2-3
V: TRBV20-1
size: many
D: -
DNA: TGCAGTGCTAGCTCATCGCTGGACACAGATACGCAGTATTTT
CDR3: CSASSSLDTDTQYF

J: TRBJ2-1
V: TRBV5-1
size: many
D: TRBD2
DNA: TGCGCCAGCAGCGATGGCGGGAGCTCCTACAATGAGCAGTTCTTC
CDR3: CASSDGGSSYNEQFF

J: TRBJ1-2
V: TRBV6-6
size: -
D: -
DNA: TGTGCCAGCACCGACGATACGCAGGGATCCTATGGCTACACCTTC
CDR3: CASTDDTQGSYGYTF

J: TRBJ2-7
V: TRBV6-2/TRBV6-3
size: -
D: TRBD1
DNA: TGTGCCAGCAGTGCGGAGGCAGGGGGCTTCAACGAGCAGTACTTC
CDR3: CASSAEAGGFNEQYF

J: TRBJ2-1
V: TRBV6-4
size: -
D: -
DNA: TGTGCCAGCAGTGAGGGAGCCGTTGGGGGCTACAATGAGCAGTTCTTC
CDR3: CASSEGAVGGYNEQFF

J: TRBJ1-2
V: TRBV27
size: many
D: -
DNA: TGTGCCAGCAGTCTAACCGCTAACAGGGGCTACACCTTC
CDR3: CASSLTANRGYTF

J: TRBJ2-7
V: TRBV25-1
size: few
D: TRBD1
DNA: TGTGCCAGCAGTGATCGGGACAGGGTCTTAGCCGAGCAGTACTTC
CDR3: CASSDRDRVLAEQYF

J: TRBJ1-2
V: TRBV5-5
size: few
D: TRBD1
DNA: TGTGCCAGCAGCCCACCGGGACAGGGGGAAAACGGCTACACCTTC
CDR3: CASSPPGQGENGYTF

J: TRBJ2-7
V: TRBV29-1
size: -
D: -
DNA: TGCAGCGCCTGGGGGGATTACGAGCAGTACTTC
CDR3: CSAWGDYEQYF

J: TRBJ1-5
V: TRBV7-2
size: few
D: -
DNA: TGTGCCAGCAGCTCGACAGCACATCAGCCCCAGCATTTT
CDR3: CASSSTAHQPQHF

J: TRBJ1-5
V: TRBV12-3/TRBV12-4
size: few
D: TRBD1
DNA: TGTGCCAGTGGACAGGGTTATGAGCCCCAGCATTTT
CDR3: CASGQGYEPQHF

J: TRBJ2-7
V: TRBV5-1
size: few
D: TRBD2
DNA: TGCGCCAGCAGCTTGCAGCGCGGGGGGGTCCCCGAGCAGTACTTC
CDR3: CASSLQRGGVPEQYF

J: TRBJ2-7
V: TRBV7-2
size: few
D: TRBD2
DNA: TGTGCCAGCAGCACCGATCCGGGACTAGCGGGGCGAGAGCAGTACTTC
CDR3: CASSTDPGLAGREQYF

J: TRBJ2-5
V: TRBV28
size: -
D: -
DNA: TGTGCCAGCACCGCACACCTACCTCAAGAGACCCAGTACTTC
CDR3: CASTAHLPQETQYF

J: TRBJ2-3
V: TRBV11-2
size: few
D: -
DNA: TGTGCCAGCAGCTTTCTTCAGGGAGGCATCCCCACAGATACGCAGTATTTT
CDR3: CASSFLQGGIPTDTQYF

J: TRBJ2-7
V: TRBV6-2/TRBV6-3
size: many
D: -
DNA: TGTGCCAGCAGTTACCCGAGACGGGGTGTTCTCTACGAGCAGTACTTC
CDR3: CASSYPRRGVLYEQYF

J: TRBJ2-5
V: TRBV24-1
size: few
D: -
DNA: TGTGCCACCCGGGGGGCGGATGAGACCCAGTACTTC
CDR3: CATRGADETQYF

J: TRBJ2-3
V: TRBV7-2
size: many
D: -
DNA: TGTGCCAGCAGCTTACGTGCAGATACGCAGTATTTT
CDR3: CASSLRADTQYF

J: TRBJ2-2
V: TRBV10-2
size: -
D: -
DNA: TGCGCCAGCAAGTCCCCCGGGGAGCTGTTTTTT
CDR3: CASKSPGELFF

J: TRBJ2-7
V: TRBV11-2
size: few
D: -
DNA: TGTGCCAGCAGCTTAGGAGCGTTCAGCTCCTACGAGCAGTACTTC
CDR3: CASSLGAFSSYEQYF

J: TRBJ1-5
V: TRBV6-1
size: -
D: -
DNA: TGTGCCAGCAGTAAGACAGGCGGGGTAAATCAGCCCCAGCATTTT
CDR3: CASSKTGGVNQPQHF

J: TRBJ2-7
V: TRBV12-3/TRBV12-4
size: few
D: -
DNA: TGTGCCAGCAGTTGGAACACTCGGGACTTTGAGCAGTACTTC
CDR3: CASSWNTRDFEQYF

J: TRBJ2-1
V: TRBV2
size: -
D: TRBD2
DNA: TGTGCCAGCAGTGAATATGGTGGGCTAGCGGGATTGGGGTATGAGCAGTTCTTC
CDR3: CASSEYGGLAGLGYEQFF

J: TRBJ1-2
V: TRBV12-3/TRBV12-4
size: few
D: -
DNA: TGTGCCAGCAGTTTAGTTCTAGGGCTCTATGGCTACACCTTC
CDR3: CASSLVLGLYGYTF

J: TRBJ1-6
V: TRBV7-8
size: few
D: TRBD1
DNA: TGTGCCAGCAGCCCCGCGACAGGGAGTAATTCACCCCTCCACTTT
CDR3: CASSPATGSNSPLHF

J: TRBJ2-2
V: TRBV12-3/TRBV12-4
size: -
D: TRBD2
DNA: TGTGCCAGCAGTTTAGGGGGGGGACTAATGAACACCGGGGAGCTGTTTTTT
CDR3: CASSLGGGLMNTGELFF

J: TRBJ1-2
V: TRBV7-9
size: -
D: -
DNA: TGTGCCAGCAGCCCGCGGACGTCAGGGACAACTAACTATGGCTACACCTTC
CDR3: CASSPRTSGTTNYGYTF

J: TRBJ1-2
V: TRBV12-3/TRBV12-4
size: -
D: -
DNA: TGTGCCAGCAGTTTAGCGGGGGGCACGGGCTACACCTTC
CDR3: CASSLAGGTGYTF

J: TRBJ1-2
V: TRBV12-3/TRBV12-4
size: few
D: -
DNA: TGTGCCAGCAGTGCCCTTACGGATGGCTACACCTTC
CDR3: CASSALTDGYTF

J: TRBJ2-2
V: TRBV29-1
size: once
D: -
DNA: TGCAGCGTTGTTGGTGACGGGGAGCTGTTTTTT
CDR3: CSVVGDGELFF

J: TRBJ2-7
V: TRBV21-1
size: few
D: -
DNA: TGTGCCAGCAGCAAAGCTGGGGGGTACGAGCAGTACTTC
CDR3: CASSKAGGYEQYF

J: TRBJ1-1
V: TRBV12-3/TRBV12-4
size: -
D: -
DNA: TGTGCCAGCAGTCCCACAGGGAGGCGCACTGAAGCTTTCTTT
CDR3: CASSPTGRRTEAFF